Listed here are 9 T cell receptor beta chains from one sample, sequenced in a study of spatial heterogeneity in lung cancer (dated by TCRdb to the late 2010s). Overall study outcomes, separate from this receptor: The tumor nonsynonymous mutation count correlated with the number of expanded intratumoral alpha and beta TCRs.

Their antigens remain unidentified. The protocol used for the library was 5' RACE. Sequencing used a NextSeq 500. The public reads were run again by TCRdb, first through fastp at Q25 and then through MiXCR, and only productive beta chains were kept. Identical CDR3 proteins give one entry, which carries the most common genes and DNA. The sample table contains over a thousand distinct CDR3 sequences; only one count was recorded for roughly 5.8% of them. The top ten hold roughly 56% of the sample. Interpreted using the paper, the time point label stands for: sample taken at primary tumor resection. The sample in question was lung tumor tissue, obtained at surgery. All receptors come from a female donor with early-stage non-small cell lung cancer.

About this clonotype itself: This beta chain is a stray read from a library made for alpha chains; its abundance is not meaningful. This rearrangement joins TRBV15 to TRBJ2-1; 10 bases line up with TRBD1. This CDR3 comprises 16 residues. The ends lost 1 base at V and 4 bases at J; junction bases unmatched: 4. CDR1 LNHNV and CDR2 YYDKDF come from the germline V gene (reference sequence). CDR3 coding DNA: TGTGCCACCAGCAGAGGGGACAGGGGTTTGTACAATGAGCAGTTCTTC. Amino acid sequence: CATSRGDRGLYNEQFF.

This clonotype showed up just a few times. The library was designed around alpha chains, so this beta chain is a stray read whose abundance carries little weight. The CDR3: CASSLIGIETQYF. The DNA for the CDR3 is TGTGCCAGCAGCTTGATAGGTATAGAGACCCAGTACTTC. This rearrangement joins TRBV5-8 to TRBJ2-5; D call uncertain. Germline values: CDR1 SGHTS, CDR2 YDEGEE. V gave up 1 base and J gave up 4 bases, with 8 bases separating them. The CDR3 consists of 13 residues.

This clonotype is deemed medium-sized. This beta chain appears as a stray read in a library generated for alpha chains; its size is not informative. The chain joins TRBV27 to TRBJ2-5; a possible D gene is TRBD2 (5 bases). V lost 8 bases and J 2 bases, leaving 21 bases between the germline ends. The CDR3 extends over 16 amino acids. The germline V gene has CDR1 MNHEY and CDR2 SMNVEV (reference sequence). The DNA of the CDR3 is TGTGCCAGCTCACCCGCGGGTAGCACCTTACAAGAGACCCAGTACTTC. Translated: CASSPAGSTLQETQYF.

In its sample, this clonotype is medium-sized (0.01 to 0.1%). Found in a library prepared for alpha chains, this beta chain is an off-target read, and its abundance has little meaning. The chain joins TRBV20-1 to TRBJ1-2; 12 positions agree with TRBD1. Looked up from germline, CDR1 is DFQATT and CDR2 is SNEGSKA (reference sequence). Trimming removed 6 bases from V and 6 bases from J; junction bases left unmatched: 11. The CDR3 is made up of 15 amino acids. As DNA, the CDR3 is TGCAGTGCCAGGGTCCCACGGGACAGGGGGCATGGCTACACCTTC. This translates into CSARVPRDRGHGYTF.

A word on this clonotype: As an off-target read in a library built for alpha chains, this beta chain has a frequency of little significance. This chain joins TRBV2 and TRBJ2-5; D is perhaps TRBD1 (6 bases). The germline V gene encodes CDR1 SNHLY and CDR2 FYNNEI. The V end lost 7 bases, the J end lost 2 bases, and 11 bases lay between the germline ends. The CDR3 has 13 amino acids. The CDR3 loop is CASNLDRQETQYF. The CDR3 DNA is TGTGCCAGCAACTTAGACAGGCAAGAGACCCAGTACTTC.

This clonotype is classed as medium-sized. Since it is a stray read in a library aimed at alpha chains, this beta chain has a size that is not meaningful. The chain joins TRBV11-3 to TRBJ2-1; tentative D call: TRBD2 (6 bases). V was clipped by 8 bases and J by 8 bases, with 13 bases between them. CDR3 length equals 12 residues. From germline, CDR1 is SGHNT and CDR2 YENEEA. CDR3 in amino acids: CASATSGDEQFF. The DNA of the CDR3 is TGTGCCAGCGCAACGTCGGGAGATGAGCAGTTCTTC.

By proportion, this clonotype is medium-sized. Because this beta chain is a stray read in a library intended to capture alpha chains, its abundance should not be given much weight. V usage is TRBV6-6 and J usage is TRBJ1-5, with a possible D match to TRBD1 (5 bases). Germline-derived CDR1 and CDR2 are MNHNY and SVGAGI (reference sequence). The CDR3 is made up of 18 amino acids. V was shortened by 7 bases and J by 1 base, with 23 bases between the two germline ends. Here the CDR3 DNA reads TGTGCCAGCAACACAAGGGGTGGCAGAAAAGGGAGCAATCAGCCCCAGCATTTT. Translating it yields CASNTRGGRKGSNQPQHF.

Within the sample, this clonotype is medium-sized. Within a library made for alpha chains, this beta chain is off target, and its count is uninformative. The gene calls are TRBV29-1 and TRBJ2-1; TRBD2 agrees at 12 bases. CDR1 and CDR2 (germline): SQVTM, ANQGSEA. J was trimmed by 8 bases and V by 7 bases; bases with no gene match: 6. CDR3 length equals 13 residues. The CDR3, as DNA: TGCAGCGCTCTAGCGGGGGGGCCGTATGAGCAGTTCTTC. Protein: CSALAGGPYEQFF.

By sample fraction, this clonotype is large. A library made for alpha chains picked up this beta chain off target, so its size means little. This rearrangement joins TRBV28 to TRBJ2-4, with a tentative D call TRBD1 (5 bases). CDR1 and CDR2 (germline): MDHEN, SYDVKM. V was clipped by 4 bases and J by 4 bases, with 20 bases between them. The CDR3 runs to 17 residues. The CDR3 here is CASSSLRAPATKNIQYF. Here the CDR3 DNA reads TGTGCCAGCAGTTCCCTCAGGGCTCCCGCTACAAAAAACATTCAGTACTTC.